This record looks at one TCR beta chain sequence and its context. The antigen is undetermined. Each CDR3 protein is one row after TCRdb ran MiXCR on the PCR reads. The table shows 490,000 or so distinct CDR3 sequences, with roughly 24% occurring only once. These data belong to a study of molecular identifiers for immune sequencing clone quantification. Regarding the study as a whole: Naive cells had under 1% of molecules in clones above 20 RNA copies, effectors over 97%.

Source material for naive CD8 libraries was roughly 20,000 to 1,100,000 sorted cells, with 10%, 30% or 50% RNA. As CD8+CD4-CCR7+CD45RA+ cells, naive CD8 T cells were sorted. This TCR was recovered from a human donor in good health. Some libraries in this study had Jurkat cell RNA spiked in. What was sequenced was naive CD8+ T cells from blood, with Jurkat cell RNA spiked in. The subset here: FACS-sorted CD8+CD4-CCR7+CD45RA+ naive T cells.

The CDR3 nucleotides read TGTGCCAGTACCAAGACATTGAACACTGAAGCTTTCTTT. This encodes CASTKTLNTEAFF. The chain recombines TRBV6-5 with TRBJ1-1; D is unclear. This CDR3 comprises 13 residues. Germline assignment: CDR1 MNHEY and CDR2 SVGAGI. Trimming pared 9 bases from V and 0 bases from J, leaving 11 bases between.